The next 2 T cell receptor beta chains were all read from a single sample in a study of patients and donors after allogeneic stem cell transplantation. TCRdb processed the RT-PCR reads anew with MiXCR; each CDR3 protein has one entry. The data contain 920,000 or so distinct CDR3 sequences, about a sixth of them singletons. The specimen sequenced was blood, either unsorted or a sorted T cell fraction (not recorded which). The receptor source for this set is a human donor who was either an allogeneic HSCT recipient or a stem cell or donor lymphocyte infusion donor (not recorded which). It is not recorded whose cells these are; they may come from a transplant donor.

A single count supports this clonotype. This chain connects TRBV11-2 to TRBJ2-3, with TRBD2 identical over 10 bases. The CDR3 contains 18 residues. V lost 5 bases and J lost 5; bases outside the gene matches: 16. CDR1 and CDR2 (germline): SGHAT, FQNNGV. The CDR3 spells CASSLSERGGGSRDTQYF. CDR3 DNA: TGTGCCAGCAGCCTCTCCGAGCGGGGGGGCGGGAGTAGAGATACGCAGTATTTT.

This clonotype was recorded at least ten times. The chain uses TRBV10-3 and TRBJ2-2; 9 bases line up with TRBD2. The CDR3 is 15 amino acids. V shed 5 bases and J 1 base; nucleotides not matched to a gene: 2. CDR1 is ENHRY and CDR2 is SYGVKD in the germline V gene. The CDR3 DNA reads TGTGCCATCAGTTTGACTAGCGGGAACACCGGGGAGCTGTTTTTT. This gives the protein CAISLTSGNTGELFF.